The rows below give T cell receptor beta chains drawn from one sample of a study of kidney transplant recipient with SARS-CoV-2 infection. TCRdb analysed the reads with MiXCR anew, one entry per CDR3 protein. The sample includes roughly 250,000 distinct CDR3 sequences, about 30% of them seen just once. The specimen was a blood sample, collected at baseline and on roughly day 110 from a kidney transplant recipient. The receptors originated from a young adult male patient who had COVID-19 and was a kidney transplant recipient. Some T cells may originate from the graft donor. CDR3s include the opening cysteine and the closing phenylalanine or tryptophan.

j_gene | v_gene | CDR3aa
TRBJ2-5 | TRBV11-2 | CASSDPGLAGGRGETQYF
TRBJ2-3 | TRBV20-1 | CSASIVFTDTQYF
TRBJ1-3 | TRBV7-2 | CASSLEPQGENTIYF
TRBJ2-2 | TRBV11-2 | CASSLDLTREELFF
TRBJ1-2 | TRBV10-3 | CAISEVGGGGYGYTF
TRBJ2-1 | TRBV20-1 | CSAIRLGNEQFF
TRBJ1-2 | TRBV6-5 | CASTATRQGGGYTF
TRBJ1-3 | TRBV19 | CASMFNSGNTIYF
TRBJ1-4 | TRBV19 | CASSITEIATNEKLFF
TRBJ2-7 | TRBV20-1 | CSAPFSGRDEQYF
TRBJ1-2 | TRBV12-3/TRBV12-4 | CASSCLRSFRKTYGYTF
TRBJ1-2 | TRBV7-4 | CASSWLHSARKTYGYTF
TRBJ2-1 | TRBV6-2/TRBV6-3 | CASGDRPSDEQFF
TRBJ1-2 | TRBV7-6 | CASSPVGESRKTYGYTF
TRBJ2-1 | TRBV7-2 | CASSYFWTSGRTGEQFF
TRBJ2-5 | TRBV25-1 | CASSEYGRGAKTQYF
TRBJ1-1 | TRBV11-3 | CASSPVQVEAFF
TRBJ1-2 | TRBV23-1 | CASSMGSLRRKTYGYTF
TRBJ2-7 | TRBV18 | CASSPRAAETSYEQYF
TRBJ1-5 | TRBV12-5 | CTSTLSNQPQHF
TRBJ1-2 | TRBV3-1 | CASSDRCTLRKTYGYTF
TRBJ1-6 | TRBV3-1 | CASSTGCPISYIIIHPLHF
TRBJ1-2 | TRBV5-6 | CASSLGGVDPNYGYTF
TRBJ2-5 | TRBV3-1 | CASSPRLSGRAEETQYF
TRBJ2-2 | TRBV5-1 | CASSFATSGNTGELFF
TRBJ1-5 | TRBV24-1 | CATSQQGSGQPQHF
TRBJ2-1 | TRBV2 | CASNDRVQGEQFF
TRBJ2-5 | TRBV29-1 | CSVRQAQTQYF
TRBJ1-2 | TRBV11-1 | CASSLESKAGKTYGYTF
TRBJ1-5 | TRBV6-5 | CASSYSGGSQPQHF
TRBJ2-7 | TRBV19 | CASSISLESYEQYF